The T cell receptor beta chain under discussion was sequenced for a study of OX40 agonist ivuxolimab in advanced cancers. Overall study: Each patient was given ivuxolimab into a vein every 2 weeks, at 0.01 to 10 mg/kg.

CDR1 and CDR2 (germline): LNHDA, SQIVND (reference sequence). Unmatched junction bases numbered 4, after V lost 5 bases and J lost 0 bases. This CDR3 contains 15 residues. The data were produced by immunoSEQ multiplex PCR, yet TCRdb's version contains in-frame clones alone and is incomplete. The sample shows almost 80,000 clones, about nine tenths of them seen only once. The sample here was CD4+ or CD8+ T cells sorted from blood, taken in a trial of the OX40 agonist ivuxolimab. The gene calls are TRBV19 and TRBJ1-3; 7 nucleotides line up with TRBD1. This TCR was recovered from an adult with an advanced solid tumor such as melanoma, head and neck, liver or kidney cancer. CDR3 DNA: TGTGCCAGTAGTCTGAGACAGGGCTCTGGAAACACCATATATTTT. Its protein product is CASSLRQGSGNTIYF.